This record looks at one T cell receptor beta chain sequence and its context. Trimming took 1 base from V and 6 from J; bases not matched to a gene: 6. The germline V gene encodes CDR1 LNHNV and CDR2 YYDKDF (reference sequence). The CDR3 is 15 residues long. In the original workflow: The authors estimated nucleated cell counts from reference gene primer amplification. The table came from immunoSEQ multiplex PCR; TCRdb's copy has only in-frame clones and leaves some out. V and J calls and clone size come straight from that table; D and trimming were deduced from the DNA. This table has a few hundred thousand clones, around 87% appearing once. These data are taken from a study of blood T cell repertoires in COVID-19. Grouping used clinical history reported by participants in a survey and questionnaire.

The TCR sequence derives from a man aged 35 to 55 in a cohort exposed to, infected with or recovered from COVID-19 (not recorded which). The rearrangement uses TRBV15 and TRBJ2-1; 7 nucleotides line up with TRBD2. Sequencing used PBMCs or T cells enriched from blood (not recorded which). The DNA for the CDR3 is TGTGCCACCAGCAGAGGACTAGCAGGCTCCAATGAGCAGTTCTTC. This encodes CATSRGLAGSNEQFF.